Below are 24 T cell receptor beta chains sequenced from a single sample in a study of STAT5B mutations in CD4+ large granular lymphocyte leukemia. Assay used: immunoSEQ multiplex PCR; TCRdb lists only in-frame clones, some missing. The profile shows tens of thousands of clones, 71% of them singletons. The sample comprised CD4+ T cells from blood buffy coats. These receptors were collected from a human donor in good health.

The chain has TRBV7-2 and TRBJ2-2; no clear D. CDR3 length equals 13 residues. V was cut by 3 bases and J by 5 bases, with 7 bases left in between. The germline CDR1 and CDR2 sequences are SGHTA and FQGNSA. The CDR3 nucleotides are TGTGCCAGCAGCTTCGGTAGGACCGGGGAGCTGTTTTTT. It translates to CASSFGRTGELFF.

The sample holds a few counts of this clone. This chain uses TRBV27 with TRBJ1-6; the match to TRBD1 covers 8 bases. The CDR3 totals 15 residues. V shed 3 bases and J 8 bases; nucleotides not matched to a gene: 6. CDR1 is MNHEY and CDR2 is SMNVEV in the germline V gene (reference sequence). CDR3 in amino acids: CASSFTGGKDSPLHF. CDR3 nucleotide sequence: TGTGCCAGCAGTTTCACAGGGGGTAAAGATTCACCCCTCCACTTT.

Only a few counts were recorded for this clone. V and J are TRBV9 and TRBJ1-4; D unclear. This CDR3 spans 12 amino acids. The germline V gene encodes CDR1 SGDLS and CDR2 YYNGEE. Trimming shortened V by 3 bases and J by 4 bases, and 4 bases separated the two germline ends. The CDR3 coding sequence is TGTGCCAGCAGCGGACTTAATGAAAAACTGTTTTTT. It codes for CASSGLNEKLFF. The full variable domain, with the rest looked up from reference TRBV9 and TRBJ1-4, is DSGVTQTPKHLITATGQRVTLRCSPRSGDLSVYWYQQSLDQGLQFLIQYYNGEERAKGNILERFSAQQFPDLHSELNLSSLELGDSALYFCASSGLNEKLFFGSGTQLSVL.

This clone was counted a few times. The chain combines TRBV10-3 with TRBJ1-2, with D possibly TRBD1 on 5 matching bases. Trimming took 3 bases from V and 4 from J, leaving 9 bases between them. Germline V gives CDR1 ENHRY, CDR2 SYGVKD. The CDR3 is made up of 13 amino acids. The CDR3 nucleotides are TGTGCCATCAGTGACAGGGCGGGCTATGGCTACACCTTC. It encodes CAISDRAGYGYTF.

The chain couples TRBV9 to TRBJ1-1, with TRBD1 identical over 7 bases. V shed 5 bases and J 1 base; nucleotides not matched to a gene: 5. Germline V gives CDR1 SGDLS, CDR2 YYNGEE. CDR3 length: 14 amino acids. The CDR3: CASRGGQANTEAFF. The CDR3 DNA reads TGTGCCAGCAGGGGAGGACAGGCGAACACTGAAGCTTTCTTT.

The chain links TRBV4-2 to TRBJ1-1, with D unclear. V lost 1 base and J lost 5, with 17 bases in between. Germline V CDR1 and CDR2: LGHNA, YNFKEQ. The CDR3 runs 16 residues. DNA of the CDR3: TGTGCCAGCAGCCAAGGGCGGACGGCCGTAACGACTGAAGCTTTCTTT. Its translation: CASSQGRTAVTTEAFF.

This chain joins TRBV7-8 and TRBJ2-7, with a weak D call TRBD2 (5 bases). This CDR3 spans 13 amino acids. CDR1 is SGHVS and CDR2 is FQNEAQ in the germline V gene. Trimming shortened V by 5 bases and J by 0 bases, and 8 bases separated the two germline ends. In nucleotides, the CDR3 is TGTGCCAGCAGCCCTAGCCGCTCCTACGAGCAGTACTTC. As protein: CASSPSRSYEQYF.

This rearrangement joins TRBV7-2 to TRBJ1-1, with D possibly TRBD1 on 5 matching bases. V gave up 7 bases and J gave up 3 bases, with 12 bases separating them. The length of the CDR3 is 13 residues. CDR1 and CDR2 from the germline V gene are SGHTA and FQGNSA. Here the CDR3 DNA reads TGTGCCAGCAACCTGGACAAATACACTGAAGCTTTCTTT. It encodes CASNLDKYTEAFF.

The CDR3 DNA reads as TGTGCCACCAGCAGAGGGCGGCCCTTGAACACTGAAGCTTTCTTT. This translates into CATSRGRPLNTEAFF. The chain links TRBV15 to TRBJ1-1, with unresolved D. Trimming took off 1 base at V and 0 bases at J, with 9 bases between the two ends. The CDR3 spans 15 residues. CDR1 and CDR2 (germline): LNHNV, YYDKDF (reference sequence).

This clone was detected only a few times. In DNA form, the CDR3 reads TGTGCCAGCAGTGAATCAAGCGGGGGGGACTCCTACGAGCAGTACTTC. This sequence encodes CASSESSGGDSYEQYF. The genes are TRBV2 and TRBJ2-7; 10 nucleotides align to TRBD2. The CDR3 consists of 16 residues. The V gene end was trimmed by 2 bases and the J gene end by 0 bases; junction bases not matched to a gene: 4. Germline CDR1 reads SNHLY; CDR2 reads FYNNEI.

This clone was observed a few times. The chain employs TRBV11-2 and TRBJ1-1; D not resolved. The CDR3 loop spans 13 amino acids. Germline V gives CDR1 SGHAT, CDR2 FQNNGV. The ends were cut back, 2 bases at V and 1 base at J, with 5 bases in the middle. CDR3 nucleotide sequence: TGTGCCAGCAGCTTACGTGCGAACACTGAAGCTTTCTTT. It is translated as CASSLRANTEAFF.

The chain is built from TRBV28 and TRBJ1-4; possibly TRBD1 for D (5 bases). The CDR3 runs 14 residues. The V gene lost 10 bases and the J gene lost 4 bases, with 16 bases spanning the gap. CDR1 is MDHEN, CDR2 SYDVKM, per germline. CDR3 sequence (DNA): TGTGCCAACCCTTCCGAGACAGTTAATGAAAAACTGTTTTTT. It yields the protein CANPSETVNEKLFF.

Only a few counts were recorded for this clone. The rearrangement links TRBV14 to TRBJ1-6, with a weak D call TRBD1 (6 bases). V was shortened by 4 bases and J by 4 bases, with 14 bases between the two germline ends. The CDR3 is 16 residues long. Germline V gene lookup returns CDR1 SGHDN and CDR2 FVKESK. The CDR3 loop is CASSLRRGAYNSPLHF. The CDR3 nucleotides read TGTGCCAGCAGCCTCAGGAGGGGGGCTTATAATTCACCCCTCCACTTT.

CDR3 region: CASSPGLDSPGNTIYF. The DNA of the CDR3 is TGTGCCAGCTCACCGGGGTTGGACTCTCCTGGAAACACCATATATTTT. This chain uses TRBV18 with TRBJ1-3, with D unclear. Germline V CDR1 and CDR2: KGHSH, LQKENI. The CDR3 spans 16 residues. Trimming took 3 bases from V and 2 from J, leaving 14 bases between them.

The chain has TRBV7-8 and TRBJ1-5; 9 positions agree with TRBD1. Germline values: CDR1 SGHVS, CDR2 FQNEAQ. CDR3 length: 15 amino acids. J was trimmed by 1 base and V by 6 bases; bases with no gene match: 4. Here the CDR3 DNA reads TGTGCCAGCAGTTACGGACAGGGGAGCAATCAGCCCCAGCATTTT. This codes for CASSYGQGSNQPQHF.

The chain joins TRBV9 to TRBJ2-2; 11 bases line up with TRBD2. The V gene's germline CDR1 is SGDLS and CDR2 YYNGEE. J gave up 3 bases and V 2 bases, and 6 bases lay outside the gene matches. This CDR3 comprises 17 residues. The CDR3 loop is CASSVGLAGGYTGELFF. CDR3 in DNA: TGTGCCAGCAGCGTGGGGTTAGCGGGGGGGTACACCGGGGAGCTGTTTTTT.

The chain combines TRBV4-1 with TRBJ2-5, with D possibly being TRBD1 (6 bases). With 2 bases removed from V and 1 base from J, the gap between germline ends came to 8 bases. Germline-derived CDR1 and CDR2 are MGHRA and YSYEKL. The CDR3 loop spans 14 amino acids. The CDR3 bases are TGCGCCAGCAGCCAACAGGGGACCCAAGAGACCCAGTACTTC. As protein: CASSQQGTQETQYF.

As for this clone: Because the CDR3 is missing its conserved closing phenylalanine or tryptophan, this is likely a read error. No DNA is shown, since the ends of the CDR3 on it are uncertain; the CDR3 is the one TCRdb lists. The chain employs TRBV15 and TRBJ2-7; no check of the table's D call, TRBD1, against the DNA was made. The germline V gene encodes CDR1 LNHNV and CDR2 YYDKDF (reference sequence). Counting both end residues, the CDR3 totals 11 amino acids. CDR3 sequence: CATSSGAALRL.

This chain uses TRBV11-2 with TRBJ2-5; D is ambiguous. CDR1 is SGHAT, CDR2 FQNNGV, per germline. V lost 3 bases and J 2 bases, leaving 10 bases between the germline ends. The CDR3 is 14 residues long. As DNA, the CDR3 is TGTGCCAGCAGCTTTTGGCAGATACAAGAGACCCAGTACTTC. This sequence encodes CASSFWQIQETQYF.

This clone appeared a few times. V usage is TRBV7-2 and J usage is TRBJ2-1; TRBD2 is a possible D gene (5 bases). In germline, CDR1 is SGHTA, CDR2 FQGNSA. V lost 4 bases to trimming and J lost 6 bases, with 13 bases between them. This CDR3 comprises 14 residues. The chain's CDR3 is CASSSSGILNEQFF. The CDR3 DNA reads TGTGCCAGCAGCTCCTCGGGGATCCTCAATGAGCAGTTCTTC.

This chain joins TRBV5-4 and TRBJ1-2; perhaps TRBD1 as D (5 bases). From germline, CDR1 is SGHNT and CDR2 YYREEE (reference sequence). CDR3 length equals 16 residues. V dropped 0 bases and J dropped 1 base, with 13 bases sitting between them. In nucleotides, the CDR3 is TGTGCCAGCAGCTTGGTAGCAGGGCCGTTTAACTATGGCTACACCTTC. Its translation: CASSLVAGPFNYGYTF.

The genes are TRBV7-9 and TRBJ2-2; 8 nucleotides align to TRBD1. The CDR3 is 18 amino acids. Germline CDR1 SEHNR, CDR2 FQNEAQ (reference sequence). V dropped 1 base and J dropped 6; count of bases not matched to a gene: 13. CDR3 region: CASSLDPGTGLGAGELFF. The CDR3 DNA reads as TGTGCCAGCAGCTTAGACCCTGGGACAGGCTTGGGGGCCGGGGAGCTGTTTTTT.

The chain is built from TRBV7-6 and TRBJ2-7; 7 bases align to TRBD1. Per germline, CDR1 SGHVS and CDR2 FNYEAQ. This CDR3 comprises 12 residues. J was trimmed by 5 bases and V by 10 bases; bases with no gene match: 8. CDR3 loop: CATPGQIHEQYF. The CDR3 coding sequence is TGTGCCACCCCGGGACAGATCCACGAGCAGTACTTC. Supplemented by reference TRBV7-6 and TRBJ2-7, the full variable domain reads GAGVSQSPRYKVTKRGQDVALRCDPISGHVSLYWYRQALGQGPEFLTYFNYEAQQDKSGLPNDRFSAERPEGSISTLTIQRTEQRDSAMYRCATPGQIHEQYFGPGTRLTVT.

This clone was recorded a few times. The chain uses TRBV12-5 and TRBJ2-7; 7 bases map to TRBD2. Germline V CDR1 and CDR2: LGHNT, FRNRAP. Trimming took 1 base from V and 2 from J; bases not matched to a gene: 2. This CDR3 has 14 residues. The CDR3 DNA reads as TGTGCTAGTGGTTTGGGAAGCGGGGCCTACGAGCAGTACTTC. This codes for CASGLGSGAYEQYF. Drawing the rest from reference TRBV12-5 and TRBJ2-7, the complete variable domain is DARVTQTPRHKVTEMGQEVTMRCQPILGHNTVFWYRQTMMQGLELLAYFRNRAPLDDSGMPKDRFSAEMPDATLATLKIQPSEPRDSAVYFCASGLGSGAYEQYFGPGTRLTVT.